Listed here are 29 T cell receptor beta chains from one sample, sequenced in a study of T cell changes during pregnancy in multiple sclerosis. Clones were sequenced by immunoSEQ multiplex PCR, and TCRdb holds only the in-frame ones, with some missing. The sample records 66,000 or so clones, more than 80% being singletons. The sample in question was peripheral blood, obtained in the first trimester of pregnancy. Receptors originate from a female donor in good health, enrolled as a control in a pregnancy study.

This chain connects TRBV7-2 to TRBJ1-4; the D gene is possibly TRBD1 (6 bases). From germline, CDR1 is SGHTA and CDR2 FQGNSA. CDR3 size: 15 residues. V was pared by 5 bases and J by 0 bases, with 10 bases between. CDR3 sequence (DNA): TGTGCCAGCAGCACACAGGGTTCAACTAATGAAAAACTGTTTTTT. Protein: CASSTQGSTNEKLFF.

V is TRBV5-6 and J is TRBJ2-6, with D unresolved. This CDR3 comprises 15 residues. Germline-derived CDR1 and CDR2 are SGHDT and YYEEEE. With 0 bases removed from V and 2 bases from J, the gap between germline ends came to 6 bases. CDR3 loop: CASSLGVTGANVLTF. CDR3 nucleotide sequence: TGTGCCAGCAGCTTGGGAGTAACTGGGGCCAACGTCCTGACTTTC.

The J gene is TRBJ2-3, the V gene TRBV10-3, with D unresolved. CDR1 ENHRY and CDR2 SYGVKD come from the germline V gene. Trimming shortened V by 3 bases and J by 1 base, and 8 bases separated the two germline ends. CDR3 length: 14 residues. Here the CDR3 reads CAISESSGTDTQYF. CDR3 nucleotide sequence: TGTGCCATCAGTGAATCGAGCGGCACAGATACGCAGTATTTT.

The chain is built from TRBV20-1 and TRBJ1-1; no definite D call. Germline V gene lookup returns CDR1 DFQATT and CDR2 SNEGSKA (reference sequence). V lost 3 bases and J 4 bases, leaving 6 bases between the germline ends. The CDR3 totals 11 residues. This CDR3 is CSASRSTEAFF. The CDR3 region has the DNA TGCAGTGCTAGCCGGAGCACTGAAGCTTTCTTT.

V and J are TRBV11-1 and TRBJ2-2; 11 positions match TRBD2. Per the germline V gene, CDR1 is SGHAT and CDR2 is FQDESV (reference sequence). The V and J ends lost 1 base and 8 bases, in that order; junction bases with no gene match: 9. The CDR3 contains 17 residues. CDR3 sequence (DNA): TGTGCCAGCAGCTTAGTAGGCCTAGCGGGGGGCCAGGGGGAGCTGTTTTTT. As protein: CASSLVGLAGGQGELFF.

The chain uses TRBV5-1 and TRBJ2-7; 7 nucleotides match TRBD1. V lost 4 bases to trimming and J lost 0 bases; unmatched junction nucleotides: 7. CDR3 length: 15 amino acids. The germline gives CDR1 SGHRS, CDR2 YFSETQ. The CDR3, as DNA: TGCGCCAGCAGCATTGACAGGGCCTCCTCCTACGAGCAGTACTTC. Encoded protein: CASSIDRASSYEQYF.

DNA for the CDR3: TGTGCCAGCAGTCTCTCGGTTGACTATGGCTACACCTTC. It yields the protein CASSLSVDYGYTF. The J gene is TRBJ1-2, the V gene TRBV5-5; D remains unclear. The CDR3 is 13 amino acids. From germline, CDR1 is SGHKS and CDR2 YYEKEE (reference sequence). V was pared by 5 bases and J by 3 bases, with 11 bases between.

This chain connects TRBV6-5 to TRBJ2-7; 11 nucleotides line up with TRBD2. Germline V gives CDR1 MNHEY, CDR2 SVGAGI. The length of the CDR3 is 15 residues. After removal of 2 bases from V and 2 bases from J, the junction contained 2 bases not matched to a gene. Written as DNA, the CDR3 is TGTGCCAGCAGTTACACTAGCGGGGGACCCTACGAGCAGTACTTC. It is translated as CASSYTSGGPYEQYF.

The chain uses TRBV4-2 and TRBJ2-5; unclear D gene. V gave up 1 base and J gave up 5 bases, with 8 bases separating them. Germline V lookup: CDR1 LGHNA, CDR2 YNFKEQ. The CDR3 extends over 13 amino acids. CDR3 sequence: CASSQATGETQYF. Written as DNA, the CDR3 is TGTGCCAGCAGCCAAGCGACTGGCGAGACCCAGTACTTC.

For the CDR3, the DNA is TGTGCCAGCAGCCGAGGGACTAGCGGGGCCTTGGGCACAGATACGCAGTATTTT. Translating gives CASSRGTSGALGTDTQYF. V gene TRBV9 combines with J gene TRBJ2-3, with 13 bases identical to TRBD2. This CDR3 contains 18 residues. Germline CDR1 and CDR2: SGDLS and YYNGEE. V lost 4 bases, J lost 1 base, and 9 bases stayed unmatched.

The chain recombines TRBV6-5 with TRBJ2-7; D is possibly TRBD1 (6 bases). Germline loops: CDR1 MNHEY, CDR2 SVGAGI. V dropped 0 bases and J dropped 0 bases, with 12 bases sitting between them. This CDR3 is 16 amino acids long. For the CDR3, the DNA is TGTGCCAGCAGTTACTCGTTAGGACAGAACTCCTACGAGCAGTACTTC. It encodes CASSYSLGQNSYEQYF.

The chain combines TRBV11-3 with TRBJ1-4; 8 nucleotides line up with TRBD1. The CDR3 runs to 15 residues. With 3 bases clipped from V and 7 bases from J, the junction kept 7 bases outside the gene matches. Per the germline V gene, CDR1 is SGHNT and CDR2 is YENEEA. The CDR3 loop is CASSFQGQGAEKLFF. For the CDR3, the DNA is TGTGCCAGCAGCTTTCAGGGGCAGGGGGCTGAAAAACTGTTTTTT.

The rearrangement links TRBV30 to TRBJ1-2, with D maybe TRBD1 (6 bases). Germline V gives CDR1 GTSNPN, CDR2 SVGIG (reference sequence). The ends were cut back, 5 bases at V and 6 bases at J, with 16 bases in the middle. This CDR3 is built from 13 residues. CDR3 protein: CAWWFAAGDGYTF. CDR3 nucleotides: TGTGCCTGGTGGTTTGCGGCAGGGGATGGCTACACCTTC.

The V call is TRBV7-8, the J call TRBJ2-3; 10 bases align to TRBD2. CDR3 size: 17 residues. Trimming removed 0 bases from V and 2 bases from J; junction bases left unmatched: 5. The germline V gene encodes CDR1 SGHVS and CDR2 FQNEAQ. The CDR3 protein is CASSLAASGRDTDTQYF. The CDR3 DNA reads as TGTGCCAGCAGCTTAGCGGCTAGCGGGAGAGACACAGATACGCAGTATTTT.

This clone was counted once. The chain joins TRBV6-4 to TRBJ2-3; tentative D call: TRBD1 (5 bases). This CDR3 is built from 15 residues. Trimming left V 0 bases short and J 3 bases short, with 10 bases between. Germline CDR1 MRHNA, CDR2 SNTAGT. The CDR3 region has the DNA TGTGCCAGCAGTGACTCAGGGGTACGGACAGATACGCAGTATTTT. Translation gives CASSDSGVRTDTQYF.

The rearrangement links TRBV4-3 to TRBJ1-3, with unresolved D. The CDR3 is 15 residues long. The ends were cut back, 1 base at V and 5 bases at J, with 12 bases in the middle. Germline V gene sequence: CDR1 LGHNA, CDR2 YSLEER. The CDR3 spells CASSQGTGDRNTIYF. The CDR3 DNA is TGCGCCAGCAGCCAAGGGACGGGAGACCGAAACACCATATATTTT.

V usage is TRBV29-1 and J usage is TRBJ2-7, with 7 bases fitting TRBD1. This CDR3 contains 16 residues. The junction had 15 bases not matched to a gene; V was cut back by 0 bases and J by 7 bases. Germline CDR1 SQVTM, CDR2 ANQGSEA. CDR3 in amino acids: CSVEEPLFGQDSEQYF. CDR3 sequence (DNA): TGCAGCGTTGAAGAGCCCCTTTTCGGACAGGATTCGGAGCAGTACTTC.

This chain joins TRBV4-2 and TRBJ2-2, with D unclear. This CDR3 is 13 amino acids long. V shed 1 base and J shed 8 bases, with 8 bases lying between them. The V gene's germline CDR1 is LGHNA and CDR2 YNFKEQ. The CDR3 sequence: CASSQVGPGELFF. The CDR3 nucleotides are TGTGCCAGCAGCCAAGTTGGGCCGGGGGAGCTGTTTTTT.

The chain joins TRBV27 to TRBJ1-2, with D perhaps matching TRBD1 (5 bases). Trimming shortened V by 5 bases and J by 8 bases, and 18 bases separated the two germline ends. CDR1 is MNHEY and CDR2 is SMNVEV in the germline V gene (reference sequence). The CDR3 is 14 amino acids. As DNA, the CDR3 is TGTGCCAGCAGTGCCCAAAGGCAGGGCACAGGCTACACCTTC. The encoded protein is CASSAQRQGTGYTF.

The rearrangement links TRBV7-6 to TRBJ1-1; the match to TRBD1 covers 7 bases. V was pared by 5 bases and J by 4 bases, with 7 bases of the junction left unmatched. There are 14 residues in the CDR3. In germline, CDR1 is SGHVS, CDR2 FNYEAQ. CDR3 loop: CASSAGTEGTEAFF. DNA for the CDR3: TGTGCCAGCAGCGCGGGGACAGAAGGCACTGAAGCTTTCTTT.

The rearrangement links TRBV5-4 to TRBJ2-3; 12 bases agree with TRBD2. This CDR3 spans 17 amino acids. Germline loops: CDR1 SGHNT, CDR2 YYREEE (reference sequence). After removal of 4 bases from V and 0 bases from J, the junction contained 6 bases not matched to a gene. CDR3 nucleotides: TGTGCCAGCAGCGCCCGACTAGCGGGGGCTAGCACAGATACGCAGTATTTT. Residues: CASSARLAGASTDTQYF.

This clone was picked up a small number of times. The rearrangement links TRBV10-1 to TRBJ1-1, with D hard to call. CDR3 length: 14 amino acids. CDR1 and CDR2 from the germline V gene are WNHNN and SYGVQD (reference sequence). The V gene lost 1 base and the J gene lost 3 bases, with 9 bases spanning the gap. The CDR3 bases are TGCGCCAGCAGTGAGTTACTAGTGGACACTGAAGCTTTCTTT. It translates to CASSELLVDTEAFF.

This sequence joins TRBV5-5 and TRBJ1-1; possible D gene TRBD1, 6 bases. Germline assignment: CDR1 SGHKS and CDR2 YYEKEE (reference sequence). This CDR3 spans 12 amino acids. Trimming pared 3 bases from V and 3 bases from J, leaving 6 bases between. The CDR3 is CASSWTDTEAFF. In DNA form, the CDR3 reads TGTGCCAGCAGCTGGACAGACACTGAAGCTTTCTTT.

V is TRBV19 and J is TRBJ2-3, with 12 bases aligning to TRBD2. The CDR3 runs to 19 residues. V shed 10 bases and J 0 bases; nucleotides not matched to a gene: 17. Germline CDR1 and CDR2: LNHDA and SQIVND (reference sequence). CDR3 DNA: TGTGCCACCTCCGCCCAACTAGCGGGGGGCCTATCTAGCACAGATACGCAGTATTTT. As protein: CATSAQLAGGLSSTDTQYF.

The chain joins TRBV5-1 to TRBJ2-1, with a possible D match to TRBD1 (5 bases). V dropped 0 bases and J dropped 6 bases, with 7 bases sitting between them. The germline V gene encodes CDR1 SGHRS and CDR2 YFSETQ. The CDR3 has 13 amino acids. The CDR3 coding sequence is TGCGCCAGCAGCTTGGAGGGGCTCAATGAGCAGTTCTTC. Translation gives CASSLEGLNEQFF. Full variable domain (outside the CDR3, taken from reference TRBV5-1 and TRBJ2-1): KAGVTQTPRYLIKTRGQQVTLSCSPISGHRSVSWYQQTPGQGLQFLFEYFSETQRNKGNFPGRFSGRQFSNSRSEMNVSTLELGDSALYLCASSLEGLNEQFFGPGTRLTVL.

The CDR3 reads CASSQDPGAWTEAFF. The CDR3 DNA is TGCGCCAGCAGCCAAGATCCAGGGGCATGGACTGAAGCTTTCTTT. This chain joins TRBV4-3 and TRBJ1-1; TRBD1 might be the D (6 bases). Between the trimmed V and J ends, which lost 0 bases and 5 bases, there was a span of 13 bases. The CDR3 is 15 residues long. CDR1 and CDR2 (germline): LGHNA, YSLEER.

CDR3 sequence reads: CAWSSGVQPQHF. The CDR3, as DNA: TGTGCCTGGAGTTCGGGGGTTCAGCCCCAGCATTTT. The chain combines TRBV30 with TRBJ1-5; perhaps TRBD1 as D (5 bases). The ends were cut back, 2 bases at V and 6 bases at J, with 8 bases in the middle. Germline CDR1 is GTSNPN and CDR2 is SVGIG (reference sequence). This CDR3 spans 12 amino acids.

The chain uses TRBV4-3 and TRBJ2-3, with TRBD2 matching 10 bases. In germline, CDR1 is LGHNA, CDR2 YSLEER. Unmatched junction bases numbered 4, after V lost 0 bases and J lost 4 bases. The CDR3 covers 16 residues. The CDR3 reads CASSQDIGTSADTQYF. CDR3 sequence (DNA): TGCGCCAGCAGCCAAGATATAGGGACTAGCGCAGATACGCAGTATTTT.

The chain couples TRBV6-4 to TRBJ2-1, with unresolved D. The V end lost 0 bases, the J end lost 3 bases, and 3 bases lay between the germline ends. CDR1 is MRHNA and CDR2 is SNTAGT in the germline V gene. The CDR3 covers 13 residues. The CDR3 region has the DNA TGTGCCAGCAGTGACTCGAGCTACAATGAGCAGTTCTTC. It codes for CASSDSSYNEQFF.